Each of the 27 T cell receptor beta chains below was sequenced from the same sample in a study of beta chain features in type 1 diabetes. Study-level findings and limits: All four CD4+ subsets from Type 1 diabetes patients carried moderately but significantly shorter TCRB CDR3s.

Antigens of these TCRs are unknown. As every portion of the isolated RNA was reverse transcribed, the sequencing read expressed TCRB transcripts. Libraries were prepared by immunoSEQ multiplex PCR; TCRdb keeps only in-frame clonotypes and omits some of them. The sample yields more than 250,000 clones, about 23% seen once. The sample was naive CD4+ T cells from blood. These receptors all come from a woman younger than 45 with type 1 diabetes.

The CDR3 region has the DNA TGTGCCAGCAGTCCCGTGAGCCAGAACACTGAAGCTTTCTTT. Translation: CASSPVSQNTEAFF. The genes are TRBV6-6 and TRBJ1-1, with D hard to call. In germline, CDR1 is MNHNY, CDR2 SVGAGI (reference sequence). The CDR3 is 14 amino acids. V was cut by 5 bases and J by 1 base, with 11 bases left in between.

This clone has more than one count but fewer than ten. The chain links TRBV7-9 to TRBJ2-1; 7 bases are a match to TRBD2. The CDR3 has 15 residues. Germline CDR1 and CDR2: SEHNR and FQNEAQ (reference sequence). J was trimmed by 7 bases and V by 2 bases; bases with no gene match: 8. The CDR3 bases are TGTGCCAGCAGCTTAAGAGGCGGGAGTATGAATGAGCAGTTCTTC. Translation gives CASSLRGGSMNEQFF.

This clone was detected once. V usage is TRBV27 and J usage is TRBJ2-1; TRBD2 agrees at 7 bases. In germline, CDR1 is MNHEY, CDR2 SMNVEV (reference sequence). This CDR3 comprises 16 residues. Trimming took 6 bases from V and 9 from J; bases not matched to a gene: 17. CDR3 loop: CASSRPGLSEGGEQFF. Written as DNA, the CDR3 is TGTGCCAGCAGCAGACCGGGACTATCAGAAGGAGGTGAGCAGTTCTTC.

The chain employs TRBV29-1 and TRBJ1-4; TRBD1 matches at 12 bases. Germline trimming cut 4 bases from V and 10 bases from J; bases unmatched to any gene: 13. Germline V lookup: CDR1 SQVTM, CDR2 ANQGSEA. The CDR3 loop spans 16 amino acids. Here the CDR3 reads CSVGNRDRGPVGKLFF. The DNA of the CDR3 is TGCAGCGTTGGAAACCGGGACAGGGGGCCGGTTGGAAAACTGTTTTTT. Based on the CDR3 plus reference TRBV29-1 and TRBJ1-4, the full variable domain is SAVISQKPSRDICQRGTSLTIQCQVDSQVTMMFWYRQQPGQSLTLIATANQGSEATYESGFVIDKFPISRPNLTFSTLTVSNMSPEDSSIYLCSVGNRDRGPVGKLFFGSGTQLSVL.

The chain carries TRBV2 and TRBJ2-1; 10 nucleotides agree with TRBD1. V dropped 5 bases and J dropped 3; count of bases not matched to a gene: 7. Per the germline V gene, CDR1 is SNHLY and CDR2 is FYNNEI. The CDR3 runs to 16 residues. CDR3 amino acids: CASSLQGQGIYNEQFF. The CDR3 coding sequence is TGTGCCAGCAGTTTGCAGGGACAGGGGATCTACAATGAGCAGTTCTTC.

The V gene is TRBV25-1, the J gene TRBJ2-6; D gene ambiguous. CDR3 length: 17 residues. The V end lost 4 bases, the J end lost 0 bases, and 13 bases lay between the germline ends. The germline gives CDR1 MGHDK, CDR2 SYGVNS. The DNA for the CDR3 is TGTGCCAGCAGTGCTCTGGGCACGAGCTCTGGGGCCAACGTCCTGACTTTC. Its protein product is CASSALGTSSGANVLTF.

The chain recombines TRBV29-1 with TRBJ1-1; 8 bases map to TRBD1. The CDR3 runs to 13 residues. V shed 7 bases, J shed 4 bases, and the junction held 8 bases outside the gene matches. Germline V gives CDR1 SQVTM, CDR2 ANQGSEA. As DNA, the CDR3 is TGCAGCGCCGACAGGGGAGTGAGCACTGAAGCTTTCTTT. Its translation is CSADRGVSTEAFF.

This clone was detected a few times. This rearrangement joins TRBV29-1 to TRBJ1-1, with unresolved D. The germline gives CDR1 SQVTM, CDR2 ANQGSEA. The CDR3 extends over 12 amino acids. Trimming removed 4 bases at V and 5 bases at J, with 11 bases between. The CDR3 DNA reads TGCAGCGTTGGGAGGGAGCGAACTGAAGCTTTCTTT. Residues: CSVGRERTEAFF.

This clone appeared a few times. Mismatch with germline at one junction end may stem from a read error. This chain links TRBV28 with TRBJ2-1, with TRBD1 as a possible D gene (6 bases). The CDR3 totals 14 residues. Germline V gene data show CDR1 as MDHEN and CDR2 as SYDVKM. CDR3 DNA: TGTGCCAGCAGGCGGACAGCAACTTCAAACCTCAGGATCTTC. Amino acid sequence: CASRRTATSNLRIF.

The chain is built from TRBV5-4 and TRBJ2-1; 9 bases fit TRBD2. Per the germline V gene, CDR1 is SGHNT and CDR2 is YYREEE (reference sequence). Trimming removed 4 bases from V and 5 bases from J; junction bases left unmatched: 7. This CDR3 region has 15 residues. CDR3 sequence reads: CASSRGVAGDNEQFF. The CDR3 nucleotides are TGTGCCAGCAGCCGGGGGGTAGCGGGAGACAATGAGCAGTTCTTC.

The chain couples TRBV5-1 to TRBJ2-1; weak D call: TRBD2 (6 bases). The germline V gene has CDR1 SGHRS and CDR2 YFSETQ. The CDR3 covers 16 residues. Trimming took 1 base from V and 4 from J, leaving 15 bases between them. CDR3: CASSLLSGVVYNEQFF. The CDR3 nucleotides read TGCGCCAGCAGCTTGCTTTCGGGAGTTGTTTACAATGAGCAGTTCTTC.

As to this clone: A junction boundary mismatches the germline segment, possibly from a read error. The chain joins TRBV5-1 to TRBJ2-7; TRBD2 aligns across 9 bases. CDR3 length equals 15 residues. CDR1 and CDR2 from the germline V gene are SGHRS and YFSETQ. The CDR3 region is CASSSMGLASHEQYF. DNA for the CDR3: TGCGCCAGCAGCTCAATGGGACTAGCCTCCCACGAGCAGTACTTC.

The J gene is TRBJ1-2, the V gene TRBV30; D is unclear. Deletions cut 0 bases from V and 5 bases from J, with 10 bases between. Germline V gives CDR1 GTSNPN, CDR2 SVGIG (reference sequence). CDR3 length: 13 residues. The CDR3: CAWSVRLLYGYTF. CDR3 DNA: TGTGCCTGGAGTGTCCGTCTTCTATATGGCTACACCTTC.

This chain links TRBV27 with TRBJ2-1; unclear D gene. V lost 1 base and J 1 base, leaving 5 bases between the germline ends. The germline CDR1 and CDR2 sequences are MNHEY and SMNVEV (reference sequence). The CDR3 consists of 14 residues. The CDR3 DNA reads TGTGCCAGCAGTTTATTACGGTCCTACAATGAGCAGTTCTTC. It encodes CASSLLRSYNEQFF.

This clone was seen more than once but under ten times. The chain has TRBV9 and TRBJ2-1; TRBD2 matches 12 bases. The CDR3 covers 13 residues. With 4 bases clipped from V and 10 bases from J, the junction kept 3 bases outside the gene matches. CDR1 is SGDLS, CDR2 YYNGEE, per germline. CDR3 sequence: CASSPLAGGEQFF. The CDR3, as DNA: TGTGCCAGCAGCCCACTAGCGGGAGGCGAGCAGTTCTTC.

On this clone: The sample contains more than one DNA sequence encoding this CDR3. This chain joins TRBV30 and TRBJ1-2; D gene unclear. Germline V gives CDR1 GTSNPN, CDR2 SVGIG (reference sequence). The CDR3 length is 13 residues. V was trimmed by 0 bases and J by 8 bases, leaving 13 bases between them. CDR3 in amino acids: CAWSVTGAGGYTF. In DNA, the CDR3 is TGTGCCTGGAGTGTAACCGGAGCGGGGGGCTACACCTTC.

The rearrangement links TRBV9 to TRBJ1-1, with 7 positions matching TRBD1. This CDR3 is 15 amino acids long. The germline V gene has CDR1 SGDLS and CDR2 YYNGEE. V trimming: 2 bases; J trimming: 5 bases; junction bases outside the gene matches: 9. This chain's CDR3 is CASSVTGVTETEAFF. CDR3 DNA: TGTGCCAGCAGCGTTACAGGGGTAACGGAAACTGAAGCTTTCTTT.

This sequence joins TRBV7-2 and TRBJ2-1; weak D call: TRBD1 (5 bases). V lost 0 bases and J lost 3, with 9 bases in between. This CDR3 comprises 15 residues. CDR1 and CDR2 from the germline V gene are SGHTA and FQGNSA. In DNA form, the CDR3 reads TGTGCCAGCAGCTTAGCGGGGCCCAGCTACAATGAGCAGTTCTTC. Translated: CASSLAGPSYNEQFF.

V and J are TRBV25-1 and TRBJ1-2; D possibly corresponds to TRBD1 (6 bases). Between the trimmed V and J ends, which lost 5 bases and 8 bases, there was a span of 15 bases. Germline CDR1 is MGHDK and CDR2 is SYGVNS. This CDR3 spans 13 amino acids. The CDR3 is CASSHRDIGGYTF. In DNA, the CDR3 is TGTGCCAGCAGTCACCGGGACATTGGCGGCTACACCTTC.

V is TRBV11-1 and J is TRBJ2-6; no definite D call. Germline loops: CDR1 SGHAT, CDR2 FQDESV (reference sequence). V shed 2 bases and J shed 2 bases, with 10 bases lying between them. CDR3 length equals 16 residues. CDR3 in DNA: TGTGCCAGCAGCTTAAGTCTGGGCGCTGGGGCCAACGTCCTGACTTTC. This codes for CASSLSLGAGANVLTF. Supplemented by reference TRBV11-1 and TRBJ2-6, the full variable domain reads EAEVAQSPRYKITEKSQAVAFWCDPISGHATLYWYRQILGQGPELLVQFQDESVVDDSQLPKDRFSAERLKGVDSTLKIQPAELGDSAMYLCASSLSLGAGANVLTFGAGSRLTVL.

This rearrangement joins TRBV10-2 to TRBJ1-5; D is unclear. The CDR3 consists of 12 residues. Looked up from germline, CDR1 is WSHSY and CDR2 is SAAADI. Trimming took 6 bases from V and 4 from J, leaving 7 bases between them. The CDR3 region has the DNA TGCGCCAGCAGCTTGAGAAATCAGCCCCAGCATTTT. Its protein is CASSLRNQPQHF.

The chain is built from TRBV4-1 and TRBJ2-3; D not resolved. Germline CDR1 reads MGHRA; CDR2 reads YSYEKL. Trimming pared 2 bases from V and 7 bases from J, leaving 7 bases between. The CDR3 length is 12 residues. CDR3 bases: TGCGCCAGCAGCCAATCCCCCAATACGCAGTATTTT. This gives the protein CASSQSPNTQYF.

V usage is TRBV5-1 and J usage is TRBJ2-7, with D possibly matching TRBD1 (6 bases). CDR3 length equals 13 residues. Trimming stripped 4 bases from V and 3 bases from J, with 11 bases between. The germline V gene encodes CDR1 SGHRS and CDR2 YFSETQ. In DNA form, the CDR3 reads TGCGCCAGCAGCGTATTACAGGGCTACGAGCAGTACTTC. It translates to CASSVLQGYEQYF. The full variable domain, completed using reference TRBV5-1 and TRBJ2-7, is KAGVTQTPRYLIKTRGQQVTLSCSPISGHRSVSWYQQTPGQGLQFLFEYFSETQRNKGNFPGRFSGRQFSNSRSEMNVSTLELGDSALYLCASSVLQGYEQYFGPGTRLTVT.

The V gene is TRBV7-9, the J gene TRBJ2-3; 8 positions match TRBD2. Germline CDR1 is SEHNR and CDR2 is FQNEAQ (reference sequence). CDR3 length: 13 amino acids. V shed 7 bases, J shed 4 bases, and the junction held 4 bases outside the gene matches. The DNA for the CDR3 is TGTGCCAGCACCGGCGGGAGGCCAGATACGCAGTATTTT. Its protein is CASTGGRPDTQYF.

The rearrangement uses TRBV7-9 and TRBJ2-1; maybe TRBD2 (6 bases). The CDR3 extends over 15 amino acids. The ends were cut back, 3 bases at V and 8 bases at J, with 17 bases in the middle. Germline V gene lookup returns CDR1 SEHNR and CDR2 FQNEAQ (reference sequence). The CDR3 loop reads CASSFTPEGRYEQFF. The CDR3 nucleotides read TGTGCCAGCAGCTTTACTCCGGAGGGCCGCTATGAGCAGTTCTTC.

The V and J genes are TRBV7-9 and TRBJ2-1; no firm D call. Germline-derived CDR1 and CDR2 are SEHNR and FQNEAQ (reference sequence). The ends were cut back, 3 bases at V and 3 bases at J, with 12 bases in the middle. The CDR3 totals 15 residues. CDR3 coding DNA: TGTGCCAGCAGCTTTTGGCAGGTCAACTACAATGAGCAGTTCTTC. This sequence encodes CASSFWQVNYNEQFF.

This clone was seen only a few times. V gene TRBV2 combines with J gene TRBJ1-1, with TRBD1 identical over 7 bases. CDR1 and CDR2 (germline): SNHLY, FYNNEI. This CDR3 spans 13 amino acids. The V gene end was trimmed by 5 bases and the J gene end by 5 bases; junction bases not matched to a gene: 5. The CDR3 region has the DNA TGTGCCAGCAGTTCACAGGGGAATACTGAAGCTTTCTTT. It translates to CASSSQGNTEAFF.